This is a list of T cell receptor beta chains from one sample in a study of blood T cell repertoires in COVID-19. Sequenced by immunoSEQ multiplex PCR; TCRdb stores in-frame clones only, minus some. The data contain roughly 150,000 clones, around 84% of them singletons. Sequenced material: PBMCs or T cells enriched from blood (not recorded which). The receptors stem from a man in his fifties or sixties who had recovered from COVID-19. Both conserved end residues are part of each CDR3. The D gene is left open where the match is weak. Size values are once, few and many counts, or a class for expanded clones, and some rows have none.

TRBD1 TRBJ1-1 TRBV3-1/TRBV3-2 . TGTGCCAGCAGCCGTAAGGGGGCAAACACTGAAGCTTTCTTT CASSRKGANTEAFF
. TRBJ2-1 TRBV4-2 . TGTGCCAGCAGCCAAGATGGAGGCGGTTCTCTCAATGAGCAGTTCTTC CASSQDGGGSLNEQFF
. TRBJ2-7 TRBV20-1 . TGCAGTGCTAGATTAGGGGGCGAGCAGTACTTC CSARLGGEQYF
TRBD1 TRBJ2-7 TRBV11-2 . TGTGCCAGCAGCTTAGGGACAGGGGTTTCCGAGCAGTACTTC CASSLGTGVSEQYF
. TRBJ1-6 TRBV6-5 . TGTGCCAGCAGCACTCTCAGGGATTCACCCCTCCACTTT CASSTLRDSPLHF
TRBD2 TRBJ2-5 TRBV7-8 . TGTGCCAGCAGCTTAGAGCCGCGGGGGGATCAAGAGACCCAGTACTTC CASSLEPRGDQETQYF
TRBD1 TRBJ2-7 TRBV4-1 . TGCGCCAGCAGCCAAGTGACCGGGACAGGGGGCAACGAGCAGTACTTC CASSQVTGTGGNEQYF
TRBD2 TRBJ2-2 TRBV18 . TGTGCCAGCGTCCGACTAGCGGGGACCGGGGAGCTGTTTTTT CASVRLAGTGELFF
TRBD1 TRBJ1-1 TRBV10-1 . TGCGCCAGCAGTGGTTCTCCGGGACAGTACTTGAACACTGAAGCTTTCTTT CASSGSPGQYLNTEAFF
TRBD2 TRBJ2-1 TRBV5-1 . TGCGCCAGCACAAACCCGGGACTAGCGGACAATGAGCAGTTCTTC CASTNPGLADNEQFF
TRBD2 TRBJ2-5 TRBV9 . TGTGCCAGCAGCGTAGGGGTACTAGCGGGCGCCCAAGAGACCCAGTACTTC CASSVGVLAGAQETQYF
TRBD1 TRBJ1-2 TRBV9 . TGTGCCAGCTCTCCATGGGACAGGGGGCGAGGCTATGGCTACACCTTC CASSPWDRGRGYGYTF
. TRBJ2-1 TRBV5-1 . TGCGCCAGCAGCTTGGGCGCTTTAAGGGGCGCCTACAATGAGCAGTTCTTC CASSLGALRGAYNEQFF
. TRBJ1-2 TRBV18 . TGTGCCAGCTCACCCAAGACAGGACTTACTAACTATGGCTACACCTTC CASSPKTGLTNYGYTF
TRBD2 TRBJ2-5 TRBV19 . TGTGCCAGTAGTCCAGGACTAGCGGGGGGCAAAGAGACCCAGTACTTC CASSPGLAGGKETQYF
. TRBJ1-4 TRBV7-9 . TGTGCCAGCAGCTTAGGGGGAGGAGGTGAAAAACTGTTTTTT CASSLGGGGEKLFF
. TRBJ1-2 TRBV19 few TGTGCCAGTAGTATAGTAACGGGAACCTACACCTTC CASSIVTGTYTF
. TRBJ1-4 TRBV24-1 . TGTGCCACCAGTGATTTTTGGTACAGGGAAGCAACTAATGAAAAACTGTTTTTT CATSDFWYREATNEKLFF
. TRBJ2-3 TRBV12-5 . TGTGCTAGTGGTTCCCCCTACAGGTCCTATAGCACAGATACGCAGTATTTT CASGSPYRSYSTDTQYF
TRBD1 TRBJ2-6 TRBV7-6 . TGTGCCAGCAGCCCAGGGTCGGGACAGGGACGCTCTGGGGCCAACGTCCTGACTTTC CASSPGSGQGRSGANVLTF
. TRBJ2-3 TRBV7-3 . TGTGCCAGCAGCTCGGACAGTAACACAGATACGCAGTATTTT CASSSDSNTDTQYF
. TRBJ1-1 TRBV19 . TGTGCCAGTAGTATGGAAGGGGAGGGCACTGAAGCTTTCTTT CASSMEGEGTEAFF
. TRBJ1-3 TRBV2 . TGTGCCAGCAGTGAAGGTCGGGGGAACTCTGGAAACACCATATATTTT CASSEGRGNSGNTIYF
TRBD1 TRBJ2-6 TRBV5-6 . TGTGCCAGCAGTCGTGGCCCCCAGGGGGCTGGGGCCAACGTCCTGACTTTC CASSRGPQGAGANVLTF
. TRBJ2-6 TRBV4-2 . TGTGCCAGCAGCCAACGGGGGGGACAGGGTGCTGGGGCCAACGTCCTGACTTTC CASSQRGGQGAGANVLTF
. TRBJ2-7 TRBV30 . TGTGCCTGTCGACAGGCAGCCTACGAGCAGTACTTC CACRQAAYEQYF